This T cell receptor beta chain was captured in a study of radiation and T cells in renal cell carcinoma. CDR1 SGHRS and CDR2 YFSETQ come from the germline V gene. The ends were cut back, 1 base at V and 4 bases at J, with 14 bases in the middle. CDR3 length equals 15 residues. Study-wide findings and caveats: In blood, top tumor clones expanded by 2 weeks, shrinking by 4.

Documented time point: baseline pretreatment blood. Indicated treatment: 15 Gy SBRT to primary tumor, nephrectomy 4 weeks later. Sequencing was performed with immunoSEQ multiplex PCR; in TCRdb, only in-frame clones are kept and a portion is missing. The sample has 140,000 or so clones; about 88% are singletons. This clone has a single count. The antigen is unknown. This clonotype was obtained from a woman aged 45-59 years with renal cell carcinoma. This material consisted of blood, taken from a patient whose treatment included radiotherapy and nephrectomy. V is TRBV5-1 and J is TRBJ1-2; unclear D gene. This chain's CDR3 is CASSLNHDGGYGYTF. The CDR3, as DNA: TGCGCCAGCAGCTTGAATCATGACGGTGGCTATGGCTACACCTTC. The variable domain in full, with the rest retrieved from reference TRBV5-1 and TRBJ1-2, is KAGVTQTPRYLIKTRGQQVTLSCSPISGHRSVSWYQQTPGQGLQFLFEYFSETQRNKGNFPGRFSGRQFSNSRSEMNVSTLELGDSALYLCASSLNHDGGYGYTFGSGTRLTVV.